Presented here are 10 T cell receptor beta chains from one specimen sequenced in a study of cytomegalovirus exposure and HLA in healthy donors. PCR employed 60 Vbeta and 13 Jbeta primers. Generated by immunoSEQ multiplex PCR, the TCRdb table keeps only in-frame clones and is missing some. The sample has 60,000 to 70,000 clones, just under 80% seen once. Sequencing used PBMCs. These receptors were taken from a woman under 40 in good health and CMV-seronegative.

The rearrangement uses TRBV5-1 and TRBJ2-7, with D perhaps TRBD2 (6 bases). The CDR3 loop spans 16 amino acids. V lost 0 bases and J lost 0, with 13 bases in between. Germline V gene data show CDR1 as SGHRS and CDR2 as YFSETQ. Here the CDR3 DNA reads TGCGCCAGCAGCTTGGGGGGCGGGGATAGCTCCTACGAGCAGTACTTC. Translating it yields CASSLGGGDSSYEQYF.

This clone has only one observation. The chain carries TRBV28 and TRBJ1-2; TRBD1 matches at 8 bases. V gave up 4 bases and J gave up 4 bases; unmatched junction bases: 8. In germline, CDR1 is MDHEN, CDR2 SYDVKM. This CDR3 comprises 15 residues. The CDR3 loop is CASSSPPGGVYGYTF. Written as DNA, the CDR3 is TGTGCCAGCAGTTCCCCCCCAGGGGGCGTCTATGGCTACACCTTC.

The genes are TRBV15 and TRBJ2-2; D unclear. This CDR3 is built from 14 residues. In germline, CDR1 is LNHNV, CDR2 YYDKDF (reference sequence). V was cut by 5 bases and J by 5 bases, with 12 bases left in between. As DNA, the CDR3 is TGTGCCACCAGCCCTAGAACGGTGACCGGGGAGCTGTTTTTT. Amino acids: CATSPRTVTGELFF.

V and J are TRBV27 and TRBJ1-1, with D tentatively TRBD1 (6 bases). The CDR3 is 13 amino acids. Trimming removed 6 bases at V and 11 bases at J, with 19 bases between. The germline V gene encodes CDR1 MNHEY and CDR2 SMNVEV (reference sequence). In nucleotides, the CDR3 is TGTGCCAGCAGGCCAGGGCCCCATAGGGGGGCTTTCTTT. Residues: CASRPGPHRGAFF.

This chain connects TRBV6-6 to TRBJ2-1; possible D gene TRBD2, 5 bases. There are 11 residues in the CDR3. Trimming left V 6 bases short and J 15 bases short, with 15 bases between. The germline V gene encodes CDR1 MNHNY and CDR2 SVGAGI (reference sequence). DNA for the CDR3: TGTGCCAGCAGCCTTAATAGCGCTCTGTTCTTC. Translation gives CASSLNSALFF.

The V gene is TRBV6-6, the J gene TRBJ2-7, with 8 bases fitting TRBD1. Germline values: CDR1 MNHNY, CDR2 SVGAGI (reference sequence). The CDR3 extends over 15 amino acids. V gave up 2 bases and J gave up 5 bases; unmatched junction bases: 8. The DNA of the CDR3 is TGTGCCAGCAGTTACGGACAGGGCGTTCGCGACGAGCAGTACTTC. Its translation: CASSYGQGVRDEQYF.

CDR3 nucleotide sequence: TGTGCCACCGGCGATGGGACAGGGGGCGCAGATACGCAGTATTTT. It encodes CATGDGTGGADTQYF. J is TRBJ2-3 and V is TRBV15, with 12 bases lining up with TRBD1. The junction had 7 bases not matched to a gene; V was cut back by 8 bases and J by 4 bases. Germline CDR1 LNHNV, CDR2 YYDKDF (reference sequence). The CDR3 runs to 15 residues.

In DNA form, the CDR3 reads TGTGCCTGGATGCAGGGGGCCGGGGGCAATCAGCCCCAGCATTTT. Its translation: CAWMQGAGGNQPQHF. The chain is built from TRBV30 and TRBJ1-5; 8 nucleotides match TRBD1. From germline, CDR1 is GTSNPN and CDR2 SVGIG (reference sequence). J lost 2 bases, V lost 4 bases, and 7 bases had no gene match. This CDR3 is 15 amino acids long.

The rearrangement uses TRBV25-1 and TRBJ1-4, with D maybe TRBD1 (6 bases). Germline V CDR1 and CDR2: MGHDK, SYGVNS. Trimming left V 4 bases short and J 7 bases short, with 16 bases between. The CDR3 covers 15 residues. This CDR3 reads CASSGPRGRSEKLFF. The CDR3 coding sequence is TGTGCCAGCAGTGGGCCCAGGGGAAGAAGTGAAAAACTGTTTTTT.

V is TRBV4-3 and J is TRBJ2-1, with 8 bases that match TRBD2. Germline V lookup: CDR1 LGHNA, CDR2 YSLEER. The CDR3 totals 17 residues. J gave up 7 bases and V 0 bases, and 11 bases lay outside the gene matches. The CDR3 nucleotides read TGCGCCAGCAGCCAAGACATGGCGGGAGGAACTAGGAATGAGCAGTTCTTC. Its protein is CASSQDMAGGTRNEQFF.